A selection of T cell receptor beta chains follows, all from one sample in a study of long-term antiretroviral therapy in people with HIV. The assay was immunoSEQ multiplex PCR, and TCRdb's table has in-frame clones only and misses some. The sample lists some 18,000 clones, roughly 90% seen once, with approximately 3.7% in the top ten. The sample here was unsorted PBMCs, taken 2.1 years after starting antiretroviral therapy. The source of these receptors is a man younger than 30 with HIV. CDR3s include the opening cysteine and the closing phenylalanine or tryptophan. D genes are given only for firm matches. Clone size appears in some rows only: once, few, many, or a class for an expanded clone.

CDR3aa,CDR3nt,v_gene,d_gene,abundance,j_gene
CASSQWGNTEAFF,TGTGCCAGTAGTCAATGGGGGAACACTGAAGCTTTCTTT,TRBV19,.,.,TRBJ1-1
CASTPGVSTEAFF,TGTGCCAGCACGCCCGGGGTGAGCACTGAAGCTTTCTTT,TRBV7-9,.,medium-sized,TRBJ1-1
CASSLGNNNEQFF,TGCGCCAGCAGCTTGGGGAATAACAATGAGCAGTTCTTC,TRBV5-1,.,.,TRBJ2-1
CASKGTASDNEQFF,TGTGCCAGCAAAGGGACAGCTTCAGACAATGAGCAGTTCTTC,TRBV6-4,TRBD1,.,TRBJ2-1
CASSLTKNTEAFF,TGTGCCAGCAGTTTAACTAAGAACACTGAAGCTTTCTTT,TRBV27,.,.,TRBJ1-1
CASSPLQGDAYEQYF,TGCGCCAGCAGCCCTCTACAGGGTGATGCCTACGAGCAGTACTTC,TRBV4-1,.,.,TRBJ2-7
CAISESWGREPQHF,TGTGCCATCAGTGAGTCATGGGGGCGGGAGCCCCAGCATTTT,TRBV10-3,.,.,TRBJ1-5
CASSYRRGSGNTIYF,TGTGCCAGCAGTTACAGGCGAGGTTCTGGAAACACCATATATTTT,TRBV6-5,.,.,TRBJ1-3
CASSYWGTGNEKLFF,TGTGCCAGCAGTTACTGGGGGACCGGCAATGAAAAACTGTTTTTT,TRBV6-5,.,.,TRBJ1-4
CASKARVNEKLFF,TGTGCCAGCAAAGCCCGGGTGAATGAAAAACTGTTTTTT,TRBV21-1,.,.,TRBJ1-4
CASSQEDTSGGAYEQYF,TGCGCCAGCAGCCAAGAAGACACTAGCGGGGGGGCATACGAGCAGTACTTC,TRBV4-3,TRBD2,.,TRBJ2-7
CASFEGNYEQYF,TGTGCCAGCTTCGAGGGCAACTACGAGCAGTACTTC,TRBV18,.,.,TRBJ2-7
CASSLGPRDHSGNTIYF,TGTGCTAGCAGCTTAGGGCCCCGCGATCACTCTGGAAACACCATATATTTT,TRBV7-7,.,.,TRBJ1-3
CAWSLGRGHGYTF,TGTGCCTGGAGTCTCGGGCGTGGACATGGCTACACCTTC,TRBV30,.,.,TRBJ1-2
CASSQGVGTGANVLTF,TGCGCCAGCAGCCAAGGAGTAGGGACTGGGGCCAACGTCCTGACTTTC,TRBV4-3,.,once,TRBJ2-6
CASSLSQGFYEQYF,TGTGCCAGTAGTTTGAGCCAGGGATTCTACGAGCAGTACTTC,TRBV19,.,.,TRBJ2-7
CAISTPSRGDGANVLTF,TGTGCCATCAGCACACCCAGTCGGGGGGATGGGGCCAACGTCCTGACTTTC,TRBV10-3,TRBD2,.,TRBJ2-6
CASSFFAGGGEQYF,TGTGCCAGCAGCTTCTTCGCCGGGGGGGGCGAGCAGTACTTC,TRBV5-4,TRBD2,few,TRBJ2-7
CASSPLAGAGDTQYF,TGTGCCAGCAGCCCTTTAGCGGGAGCGGGGGATACGCAGTATTTT,TRBV5-5,TRBD2,.,TRBJ2-3
CASSLRGGETQYF,TGTGCCAGCAGCTTACGGGGAGGGGAGACCCAGTACTTC,TRBV13,TRBD2,.,TRBJ2-5
CASSEWGEQFF,TGTGCCAGCAGTGAGTGGGGCGAGCAGTTCTTC,TRBV2,.,.,TRBJ2-1
CASSPTNQPQHF,TGTGCCAGCTCACCTACCAATCAGCCCCAGCATTTT,TRBV18,.,.,TRBJ1-5
CASSPDRSYNSPLHF,TGCGCCAGCAGCCCTGACCGCTCCTATAATTCACCCCTCCACTTT,TRBV4-1,.,.,TRBJ1-6
CASSRPIAGVNEQYF,TGTGCCAGCAGCCGTCCTATAGCGGGAGTCAACGAGCAGTACTTC,TRBV27,TRBD2,.,TRBJ2-7
CAWTRRAPMNTEAFF,TGTGCCTGGACGAGGAGGGCCCCCATGAACACTGAAGCTTTCTTT,TRBV30,.,.,TRBJ1-1
CASRFWGGKGGYSNQPQHF,TGTGCAAGTCGCTTCTGGGGGGGGAAGGGTGGTTATAGCAATCAGCCCCAGCATTTT,TRBV12-2,.,.,TRBJ1-5
CASRGSPSYEQYF,TGTGCCAGTAGGGGTTCTCCGTCCTACGAGCAGTACTTC,TRBV19,.,.,TRBJ2-7
CASSQDIATGAMNTEAFF,TGCGCCAGCAGCCAAGATATTGCTACAGGGGCTATGAACACTGAAGCTTTCTTT,TRBV4-3,TRBD1,few,TRBJ1-1
CASSEGSGERGGYTF,TGTGCCAGCAGTGAAGGCTCAGGGGAGAGGGGTGGCTACACCTTC,TRBV6-4,.,.,TRBJ1-2
CASSYPQNYGYTF,TGTGCCAGCAGTTACCCTCAGAACTATGGCTACACCTTC,TRBV6-6,.,.,TRBJ1-2
CASSLGGADEKLFF,TGTGCCAGCAGCTTGGGGGGGGCTGATGAAAAACTGTTTTTT,TRBV5-6,.,.,TRBJ1-4
CSVEGWTGSSGEQYF,TGCAGCGTCGAGGGGTGGACAGGTTCATCGGGAGAGCAGTACTTC,TRBV29-1,TRBD1,.,TRBJ2-7
CASSSGQGENSPLHF,TGTGCCAGCAGCTCCGGACAGGGGGAAAATTCACCCCTCCACTTT,TRBV5-6,TRBD1,.,TRBJ1-6
CASKSFYGYTF,TGTGCCAGCAAATCATTCTATGGCTACACCTTC,TRBV27,.,few,TRBJ1-2
CASSLKWNEKLFF,TGTGCCAGCAGCTTAAAGTGGAATGAAAAACTGTTTTTT,TRBV7-2,.,.,TRBJ1-4
CSVDDSGKETQYF,TGCAGCGTTGATGACTCTGGGAAAGAGACCCAGTACTTC,TRBV29-1,.,.,TRBJ2-5
CASSVDRGSGYTF,TGTGCCAGCAGCGTAGACCGGGGTAGCGGCTACACCTTC,TRBV9,.,.,TRBJ1-2
CASSQALGLLYEQYF,TGTGCCAGCAGCCAAGCGTTGGGACTTTTATACGAGCAGTACTTC,TRBV4-2,.,.,TRBJ2-7
CASSQERDRTAGANTEAFF,TGTGCCAGCAGCCAAGAGAGGGACCGGACAGCCGGGGCGAACACTGAAGCTTTCTTT,TRBV14,.,.,TRBJ1-1
CASSINGQGIYGYTF,TGTGCCAGTAGTATCAATGGACAGGGGATATATGGCTACACCTTC,TRBV19,TRBD1,.,TRBJ1-2
CASSTRFLAGDLYEQYF,TGTGCCAGTAGTACCCGGTTCCTAGCGGGAGATCTCTACGAGCAGTACTTC,TRBV19,TRBD2,once,TRBJ2-7
CASVRGTEAFF,TGTGCCAGCGTGAGGGGCACTGAAGCTTTCTTT,TRBV2,.,.,TRBJ1-1
CASSQEPGGGANVLTF,TGCGCCAGCAGCCAAGAGCCGGGTGGTGGGGCCAACGTCCTGACTTTC,TRBV4-3,.,once,TRBJ2-6
CASSSYLDRGTEAFF,TGTGCCAGCAGCTCCTACTTGGACAGGGGGACTGAAGCTTTCTTT,TRBV5-6,TRBD1,.,TRBJ1-1
CASSFRGYEQYF,TGCGCCAGCAGCTTCCGGGGTTACGAGCAGTACTTC,TRBV5-1,.,.,TRBJ2-7
CASSHKGEAFF,TGTGCCAGCAGTCATAAGGGTGAAGCTTTCTTT,TRBV6-5,.,.,TRBJ1-1
CASSVLTGTGRPFF,TGTGCCAGCAGCGTACTAACCGGGACAGGGAGGCCTTTCTTT,TRBV9,TRBD1,.,TRBJ1-1
CASSPGTGGVNEQYF,TGCGCCAGCAGCCCTGGAACAGGGGGGGTAAACGAGCAGTACTTC,TRBV4-3,.,.,TRBJ2-7
CASTGQGGSDTEAFF,TGTGCCAGCACAGGACAGGGAGGGAGTGACACTGAAGCTTTCTTT,TRBV6-1,TRBD1,once,TRBJ1-1
CASSLDTGRGGYTF,TGTGCCAGCAGCTTAGATACCGGGAGAGGCGGCTACACCTTC,TRBV11-2,.,.,TRBJ1-2
CASSFQLTNEKLFF,TGTGCCAGCAGCTTCCAGCTGACTAATGAAAAACTGTTTTTT,TRBV7-9,.,once,TRBJ1-4
CASSDGDNTEAFF,TGTGCCAGCAGTGATGGGGACAACACTGAAGCTTTCTTT,TRBV6-1,.,.,TRBJ1-1
CVGGQPGYEQYF,TGTGTTGGGGGCCAACCGGGCTACGAGCAGTACTTC,TRBV2,.,once,TRBJ2-7
CASSFDPYQGQGGNEQYF,TGTGCTAGCAGCTTCGATCCTTACCAGGGACAGGGGGGTAATGAGCAGTACTTC,TRBV7-7,TRBD1,.,TRBJ2-7